This TCR beta chain was documented in a study of beta chain features in type 1 diabetes (dated 2018 in TCRdb). As for the study more broadly: Mean age, gender distribution, total cell number and subset yield were not different between patients and healthy donors. A total of 100 million to 110 million sorted cells were examined across all samples, and a strong correlation was observed between cell number per subset and RNA yield. In the study, recently diagnosed type 1 diabetes patients and matched healthy donors were compared on the TCRB repertoires of their sorted circulating CD4+ T cell subsets. Regulatory and stem cell-like memory subsets were isolated from only 8 patients and roughly 8 healthy donors, whereas naive and central memory subsets came from all 28 donors. Paper-wide results and their limitations: Type 1 diabetes patients showed a moderate but significant shortening of TCRB CDR3 length in all four CD4+ subsets. Only small numbers of individuals were included in the HLA sub-analyses, which left unresolved whether HLA type had any influence on TCRB rearrangement. Shorter templates might be favored by PCR, yet because patient and control samples were amplified and corrected together, any such skew would affect both groups equally. Patients with type 1 diabetes made fewer insertions and deleted more nucleotides at VDJ recombination sites, implying thymic rearrangement abnormalities. Because cDNA rather than genomic DNA was sequenced, highly expressing activated cells could have been over-represented, although no difference in activation and CD3 levels was found between groups. The naive, central memory and regulatory TCRB repertoires appeared to resemble one another more closely among patients than among healthy donors.

The High Capacity cDNA Reverse Transcription Kit was used to reverse transcribe all of the isolated RNA, meaning that expressed TCRB transcripts were what got sequenced. Naive, central memory and regulatory T cell samples underwent deep immunoSEQ sequencing, averaging about 3.3 million total reads per sample. Sorted cells were lysed in RLT buffer and RNA was extracted with DNase-treated RNeasy Micro or Mini kits, depending on cell number. To prevent cross-contamination, each cell subset was processed individually, whereas patient and healthy donor samples were processed jointly. Using the immunoSEQ multiplex PCR, TCRB sequences were amplified from cDNA into 87-bp fragments spanning the CDR3 region. Sequencing of the amplicons was performed on the Illumina HiSeq platform. As for the original processing: Synthetic template baselines were used to correct PCR bias computationally, reads within Hamming distance 2 were collapsed together, and singletons that could not be merged were discarded. By aligning reads against IMGT, V, D and J genes, CDR3 length, and insertions or deletions at six rearrangement sites were assigned. Within each subset, clonotype counts were normalized to the number of sorted cells before true diversity and Gini coefficients were calculated with the tcR R package. Repertoire sharing was quantified using the overlap coefficient calculated on TCRB nucleotide sequences. Out-of-frame TCRB sequences from naive cells were analyzed as a proxy for the pre-selection repertoire. TCRdb re-hosts the immuneACCESS table, in-frame sequences only. Its copies lack some clones; in the studies checked, an unresolved V gene accounts for under half of them, and the cause for the rest is not known. Clone size and V and J calls were adopted from that table, with D and trimming inferred from the DNA. The sample has about 270,000 clones on record, roughly an eighth of them singletons. The biggest ten clones account for 0.015% to 0.02% of the sample.

From each donor, a single peripheral blood sample of 100 to 150 mL on average was drawn into heparinised tubes. Naive, central memory, regulatory and stem cell-like memory CD4+ T cells were sorted on a BD FACSAria II using a panel including CD45RO, CCR7, CD25, CD127, CD95 and CD27. All sorted populations exceeded 98% purity. PBMCs were separated immediately by Lymphoprep density gradient centrifugation and were stained directly, without being cultured. So that batch effects would be minimized, each experiment stained and sorted samples in pairs, pairing one healthy donor with one patient. A word on this clone: What antigen it recognizes has not been identified. Within one base of it there is no much larger clone, and no base qualities were kept.

From the germline V gene, CDR1 is SGHRS and CDR2 is YFSETQ. The CDR3 goes from the cysteine to the phenylalanine over 13 residues. Only the CDR3 part of the read is kept: 39 bases, read in frame from the first base. Between the V and J ends, shortened by 5 bases and 1 base respectively, the junction contains 10 bases. This clonotype originated in a man aged 25 to 40 with type 1 diabetes. Here the chain combines TRBV5-1 and TRBJ2-7, with no confident D gene call. Sequencing input: naive CD4+ T cells from blood. This specimen's cell subset or site label, per the study, means: true naive CD4+ T cells. The CDR3 region reads CASRKTNSYEQYF. In nucleotides, the sequence is TGCGCCAGCAGGAAGACAAATTCCTACGAGCAGTACTTC.